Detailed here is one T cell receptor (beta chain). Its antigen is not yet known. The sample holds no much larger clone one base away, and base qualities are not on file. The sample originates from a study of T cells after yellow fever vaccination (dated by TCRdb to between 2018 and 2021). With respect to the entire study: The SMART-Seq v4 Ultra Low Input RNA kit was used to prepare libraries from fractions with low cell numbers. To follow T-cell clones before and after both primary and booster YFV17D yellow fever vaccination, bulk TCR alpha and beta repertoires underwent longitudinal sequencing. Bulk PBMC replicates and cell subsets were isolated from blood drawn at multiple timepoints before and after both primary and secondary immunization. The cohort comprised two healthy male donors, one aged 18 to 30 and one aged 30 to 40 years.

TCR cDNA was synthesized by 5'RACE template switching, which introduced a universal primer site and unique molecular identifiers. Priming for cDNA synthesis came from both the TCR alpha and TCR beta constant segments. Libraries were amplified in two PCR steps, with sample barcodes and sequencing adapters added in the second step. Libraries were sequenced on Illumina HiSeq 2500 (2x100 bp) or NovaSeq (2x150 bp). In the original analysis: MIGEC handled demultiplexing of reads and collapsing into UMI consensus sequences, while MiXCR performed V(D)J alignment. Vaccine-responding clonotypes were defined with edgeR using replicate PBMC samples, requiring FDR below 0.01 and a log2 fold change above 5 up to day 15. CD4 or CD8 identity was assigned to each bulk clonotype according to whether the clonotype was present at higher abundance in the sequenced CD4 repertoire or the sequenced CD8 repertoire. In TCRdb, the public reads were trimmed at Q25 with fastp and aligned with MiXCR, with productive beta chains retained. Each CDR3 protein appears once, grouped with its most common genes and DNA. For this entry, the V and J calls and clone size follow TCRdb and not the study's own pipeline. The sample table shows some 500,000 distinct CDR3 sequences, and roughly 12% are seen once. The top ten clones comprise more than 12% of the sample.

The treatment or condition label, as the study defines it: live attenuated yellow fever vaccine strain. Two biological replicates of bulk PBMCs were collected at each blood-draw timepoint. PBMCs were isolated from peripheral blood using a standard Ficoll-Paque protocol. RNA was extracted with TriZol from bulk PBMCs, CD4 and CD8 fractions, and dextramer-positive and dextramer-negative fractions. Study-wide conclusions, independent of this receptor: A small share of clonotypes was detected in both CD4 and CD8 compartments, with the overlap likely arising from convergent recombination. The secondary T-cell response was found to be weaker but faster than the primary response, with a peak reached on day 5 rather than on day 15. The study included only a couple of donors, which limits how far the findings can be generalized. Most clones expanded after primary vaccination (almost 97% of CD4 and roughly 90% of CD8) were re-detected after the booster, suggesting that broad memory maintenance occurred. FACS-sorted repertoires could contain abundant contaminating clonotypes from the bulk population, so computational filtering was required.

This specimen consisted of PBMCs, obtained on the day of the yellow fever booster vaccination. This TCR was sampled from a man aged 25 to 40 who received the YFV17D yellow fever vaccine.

The CDR3 protein sequence reads: CARSPGLLCEQYF. The DNA is TGTGCCAGGAGCCCCGGACTGCTCTGCGAGCAGTACTTC. The chain joins TRBV5-6 to TRBJ2-7; TRBD2 could be the D gene, as 5 bases match. Including the terminal cysteine and phenylalanine, the CDR3 comprises 13 residues. The DNA shown is the 39-base CDR3, in frame from base 1. CDR1 and CDR2, per the germline V gene, are SGHDT and YYEEEE. Relative to germline, V is 8 bases shorter and J is 6 bases shorter, with 18 bases between their ends.